These 27 T cell receptor beta chains were sequenced from one sample in a study of cytotoxic CD8 clonotypes in ibrutinib-treated CLL (dated by TCRdb to the early 2020s). Preparation of the library involved the immunoSEQ multiplex PCR assay. TCRdb carries this immuneACCESS record with in-frame sequences only. Its versions omit some clonotypes, under half of them owing to an unresolved V gene in the studies checked, with the rest unexplained. This sample lists about 14,000 clones; about two thirds were detected once. The ten largest clones add up to about 5.7% of the sample. Source: PBMCs, taken before ibrutinib treatment. These receptors all come from a human donor with chronic lymphocytic leukemia.

The gene calls are TRBV6-6 and TRBJ2-1; possible D gene TRBD1, 7 bases. This CDR3 contains 11 residues. CDR1 is MNHNY and CDR2 is SVGAGI in the germline V gene (reference sequence). Deletions cut 6 bases from V and 15 bases from J, with 15 bases between. The DNA for the CDR3 is TGTGCCAGCAGAAGGGGGGACAGACTGTTCTTC. Amino acids: CASRRGDRLFF.

The V and J genes are TRBV18 and TRBJ2-3; 7 nucleotides agree with TRBD2. Trimming removed 2 bases from V and 2 bases from J; junction bases left unmatched: 10. The CDR3 covers 17 residues. CDR1 and CDR2 (germline): KGHSH, LQKENI. The CDR3 DNA sequence: TGTGCCAGCTCACCATTAAGGGCTAGCGGTTCCACAGATACGCAGTATTTT. Translating gives CASSPLRASGSTDTQYF.

The chain recombines TRBV19 with TRBJ1-5; D gene ambiguous. The CDR3 length is 13 residues. The ends were cut back, 10 bases at V and 5 bases at J, with 15 bases in the middle. CDR1 and CDR2 from the germline V gene are LNHDA and SQIVND (reference sequence). The CDR3 loop is CATGAGPDQPQHF. The DNA of the CDR3 is TGTGCCACCGGAGCCGGGCCCGATCAGCCCCAGCATTTT.

The rearrangement joins TRBV19 to TRBJ2-7; possibly TRBD2 for D (6 bases). Trimming left V 6 bases short and J 5 bases short, with 17 bases between. This CDR3 spans 14 amino acids. Germline loops: CDR1 LNHDA, CDR2 SQIVND (reference sequence). The CDR3 DNA follows: TGTGCCAGTAGCCGGGGCGGGACTGTCGACGAGCAGTACTTC. As protein: CASSRGGTVDEQYF.

CDR3 region: CASTARETQYF. CDR3 in DNA: TGTGCCAGCACCGCCCGGGAGACCCAGTACTTC. The chain joins TRBV7-2 to TRBJ2-5; no firm D call. Trimming left V 7 bases short and J 5 bases short, with 8 bases between. This CDR3 is 11 amino acids long. CDR1 SGHTA and CDR2 FQGNSA come from the germline V gene.

This clone was recorded once. The chain combines TRBV7-6 with TRBJ1-6, with D maybe TRBD1 (6 bases). V was pared by 0 bases and J by 7 bases, with 10 bases between. The CDR3 runs 15 residues. Per germline, CDR1 SGHVS and CDR2 FNYEAQ. The CDR3 DNA is TGTGCCAGCAGCTTAGCGGTGGGGGGCAATTCACCCCTCCACTTT. Its translation: CASSLAVGGNSPLHF.

The CDR3 DNA is TGTGCCAGCAGCCTGACAGGGGAGAACGTCCTGACTTTC. Translating gives CASSLTGENVLTF. The chain couples TRBV11-1 to TRBJ2-6; TRBD1 agrees at 8 bases. CDR1 SGHAT and CDR2 FQDESV come from the germline V gene (reference sequence). The CDR3 covers 13 residues. V was pared by 5 bases and J by 10 bases, with 4 bases of the junction left unmatched. The full variable domain, its missing parts supplied by reference TRBV11-1 and TRBJ2-6, is EAEVAQSPRYKITEKSQAVAFWCDPISGHATLYWYRQILGQGPELLVQFQDESVVDDSQLPKDRFSAERLKGVDSTLKIQPAELGDSAMYLCASSLTGENVLTFGAGSRLTVL.

The genes are TRBV19 and TRBJ2-2, with D possibly TRBD2 on 6 matching bases. V lost 3 bases and J lost 5, with 16 bases in between. Looked up from germline, CDR1 is LNHDA and CDR2 is SQIVND (reference sequence). This CDR3 has 16 amino acids. The CDR3 sequence is CASSIWATRGTGELFF. The CDR3 DNA reads as TGTGCCAGTAGTATCTGGGCTACCCGGGGGACCGGGGAGCTGTTTTTT.

Only a few counts were recorded for this clone. The chain couples TRBV19 to TRBJ2-3, with D maybe TRBD1 (7 bases). The ends were cut back, 10 bases at V and 0 bases at J, with 11 bases in the middle. Per germline, CDR1 LNHDA and CDR2 SQIVND (reference sequence). CDR3 size: 13 residues. The CDR3 protein is CATRGTSTDTQYF. The CDR3 bases are TGTGCCACCAGGGGGACTAGCACAGATACGCAGTATTTT.

The J gene is TRBJ2-7, the V gene TRBV25-1; TRBD2 aligns across 10 bases. The CDR3 extends over 16 amino acids. Germline trimming cut 5 bases from V and 4 bases from J; bases unmatched to any gene: 11. Germline values: CDR1 MGHDK, CDR2 SYGVNS. The DNA of the CDR3 is TGTGCCAGCAGTCCCTTCGGGGTAGCGGGAGGTTACGAGCAGTACTTC. Translation gives CASSPFGVAGGYEQYF.

The chain links TRBV28 to TRBJ2-1, with 7 bases that match TRBD2. The CDR3 covers 15 residues. Germline CDR1 MDHEN, CDR2 SYDVKM. V dropped 3 bases and J dropped 1; count of bases not matched to a gene: 3. The CDR3 region is CASSLVGGSYNEQFF. CDR3 bases: TGTGCCAGCAGTTTGGTGGGGGGGTCCTACAATGAGCAGTTCTTC.

This rearrangement joins TRBV7-3 to TRBJ2-6; D is possibly TRBD2 (6 bases). This CDR3 region has 15 residues. Trimming shortened V by 6 bases and J by 4 bases, and 13 bases separated the two germline ends. The germline CDR1 and CDR2 sequences are SGHTA and FQGTGA. The CDR3 spells CASRGRESGANVLTF. CDR3 nucleotide sequence: TGTGCCAGCAGGGGACGGGAGTCCGGGGCCAACGTCCTGACTTTC.

A few counts support this clone. The V call is TRBV4-2, the J call TRBJ1-4, with D perhaps TRBD1 (5 bases). Germline CDR1 reads LGHNA; CDR2 reads YNFKEQ. The CDR3 runs to 14 residues. V shed 0 bases and J shed 7 bases, with 9 bases lying between them. Here the CDR3 DNA reads TGTGCCAGCAGCCAAGATAGGGGACGTGAAAAACTGTTTTTT. This sequence encodes CASSQDRGREKLFF.

The V and J genes are TRBV11-3 and TRBJ1-6; possibly TRBD1 for D (5 bases). Germline V lookup: CDR1 SGHNT, CDR2 YENEEA. V lost 5 bases, J lost 11 bases, and 13 bases lay in between. The CDR3 runs 13 residues. This CDR3 is CASSPGAGTPLHF. CDR3 DNA sequence: TGTGCCAGCAGCCCCGGCGCAGGGACACCCCTCCACTTT.

Comments on this clone: Within the sample, other DNA sequences also encode this same CDR3. The chain combines TRBV6-5 with TRBJ1-1; D may be TRBD1 (5 bases). Germline V gene data show CDR1 as MNHEY and CDR2 as SVGAGI. V dropped 3 bases and J dropped 4 bases, with 12 bases sitting between them. The length of the CDR3 is 14 residues. Written as DNA, the CDR3 is TGTGCCAGCAGTTATGGGGATGGGGGCACTGAAGCTTTCTTT. It codes for CASSYGDGGTEAFF.

CDR3 sequence: CASSYSRGDQPQHF. The CDR3 DNA reads as TGTGCCAGCAGTTACTCCAGGGGGGATCAGCCCCAGCATTTT. The chain employs TRBV6-5 and TRBJ1-5; 7 nucleotides line up with TRBD1. This CDR3 region has 14 residues. Per germline, CDR1 MNHEY and CDR2 SVGAGI. The junction had 1 base not matched to a gene; V was cut back by 0 bases and J by 5 bases.

This clone showed up just once. V is TRBV9 and J is TRBJ2-1, with 10 bases identical to TRBD2. The V gene's germline CDR1 is SGDLS and CDR2 YYNGEE. The J segment lost 9 bases and the V segment lost 8 bases, leaving 8 bases of the junction unmatched. The CDR3 has 13 residues. CDR3 DNA sequence: TGTGCCAGTTCCGGGACTAGCGTAAGTGAGCAGTTCTTC. Translating gives CASSGTSVSEQFF. The full variable domain, rest sourced from reference TRBV9 and TRBJ2-1, is DSGVTQTPKHLITATGQRVTLRCSPRSGDLSVYWYQQSLDQGLQFLIQYYNGEERAKGNILERFSAQQFPDLHSELNLSSLELGDSALYFCASSGTSVSEQFFGPGTRLTVL.

V usage is TRBV19 and J usage is TRBJ2-1; possible D gene TRBD1, 6 bases. This CDR3 is 15 amino acids long. The V gene lost 4 bases and the J gene lost 7 bases, with 17 bases spanning the gap. The germline V gene has CDR1 LNHDA and CDR2 SQIVND (reference sequence). CDR3 sequence (DNA): TGTGCCAGTAGTACAAAGGACAGACCCGGGAATGAGCAGTTCTTC. Translating gives CASSTKDRPGNEQFF.

V gene TRBV5-1 combines with J gene TRBJ2-4; 7 bases are shared with TRBD1. The CDR3 totals 15 residues. Germline V gives CDR1 SGHRS, CDR2 YFSETQ. With V trimmed by 3 bases and J by 2 bases, 5 bases remained unmatched. The CDR3: CASSSTTGSKNIQYF. The CDR3 nucleotides read TGCGCCAGCAGCTCTACGACAGGGTCCAAAAACATTCAGTACTTC.

A few counts support this clone. CDR3 sequence reads: CASSIVTVGQPQHF. The DNA of the CDR3 is TGTGCCAGTAGTATAGTCACAGTCGGTCAGCCCCAGCATTTT. This chain uses TRBV19 with TRBJ1-5; the D is unclear. With 1 base removed from V and 6 bases from J, the gap between germline ends came to 10 bases. This CDR3 is 14 amino acids long. From germline, CDR1 is LNHDA and CDR2 SQIVND (reference sequence).

V usage is TRBV18 and J usage is TRBJ2-7; D is unclear. The CDR3 covers 11 residues. The V and J ends lost 2 bases and 3 bases respectively, with 2 bases between them. Looked up from germline, CDR1 is KGHSH and CDR2 is LQKENI. The CDR3, as DNA: TGTGCCAGCTCACCAGGCTACGAGCAGTACTTC. This gives the protein CASSPGYEQYF.

The CDR3 sequence: CASSRTGGTGELFF. The CDR3 DNA is TGTGCCAGCAGCAGGACAGGGGGGACCGGGGAGCTGTTTTTT. The J gene is TRBJ2-2, the V gene TRBV5-6, with 10 bases identical to TRBD1. Germline values: CDR1 SGHDT, CDR2 YYEEEE. V dropped 4 bases and J dropped 5; count of bases not matched to a gene: 2. This CDR3 is 14 amino acids long.

In its sample, this clone was seen once. The chain carries TRBV7-3 and TRBJ2-3; tentatively, D is TRBD1 (5 bases). The germline gives CDR1 SGHTA, CDR2 FQGTGA. This CDR3 has 12 residues. Trimming stripped 5 bases from V and 6 bases from J, with 9 bases between. The DNA for the CDR3 is TGTGCCAGCAGCGGGGCTGGGGATACGCAGTATTTT. Its protein is CASSGAGDTQYF.

The J gene is TRBJ1-2, the V gene TRBV7-6; 7 bases agree with TRBD1. This CDR3 region has 15 residues. CDR1 SGHVS and CDR2 FNYEAQ come from the germline V gene. With 1 base clipped from V and 6 bases from J, the junction kept 8 bases outside the gene matches. For the CDR3, the DNA is TGTGCCAGCAGCTTAGGAACAGGGGAAGAGAATGGCTACACCTTC. This encodes CASSLGTGEENGYTF.

The V call is TRBV5-6, the J call TRBJ2-7; no reliable D call. The CDR3 totals 12 residues. CDR1 and CDR2 from the germline V gene are SGHDT and YYEEEE. Deletions cut 0 bases from V and 3 bases from J, with 4 bases between. The DNA of the CDR3 is TGTGCCAGCAGCTTGGCTTTCTACGAGCAGTACTTC. Translated, it gives CASSLAFYEQYF.

The chain joins TRBV10-1 to TRBJ1-4; D remains ambiguous. CDR3 length: 15 residues. Trimming shortened V by 0 bases and J by 6 bases, and 11 bases separated the two germline ends. Per germline, CDR1 WNHNN and CDR2 SYGVQD (reference sequence). DNA for the CDR3: TGCGCCAGCAGTGAGTCGAGGCGGGTGGATGAAAAACTGTTTTTT. It codes for CASSESRRVDEKLFF.

The genes are TRBV7-6 and TRBJ2-5; the match to TRBD1 covers 10 bases. This CDR3 comprises 15 residues. The germline CDR1 and CDR2 sequences are SGHVS and FNYEAQ. With 3 bases clipped from V and 1 base from J, the junction kept 2 bases outside the gene matches. As DNA, the CDR3 is TGTGCCAGCAGCTTTGGGACAGGGGCCCAAGAGACCCAGTACTTC. Protein: CASSFGTGAQETQYF.